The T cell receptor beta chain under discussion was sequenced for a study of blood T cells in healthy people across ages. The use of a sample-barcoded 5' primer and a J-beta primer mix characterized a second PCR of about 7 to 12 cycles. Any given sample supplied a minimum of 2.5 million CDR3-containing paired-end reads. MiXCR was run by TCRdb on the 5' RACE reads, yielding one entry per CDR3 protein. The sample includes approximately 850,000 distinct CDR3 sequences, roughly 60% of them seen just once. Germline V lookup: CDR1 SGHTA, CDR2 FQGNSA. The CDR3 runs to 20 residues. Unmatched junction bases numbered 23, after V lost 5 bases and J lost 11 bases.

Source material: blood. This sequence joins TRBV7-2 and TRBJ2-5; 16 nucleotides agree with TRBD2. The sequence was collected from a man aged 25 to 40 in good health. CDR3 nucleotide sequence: TGTGCCAGCAGCGGAGGGACTAGCGGGGGGGCGACCCTCATGAGGAATGAGCAGTACTTC. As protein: CASSGGTSGGATLMRNEQYF.